The T cell receptor beta chain under discussion was sequenced for a study of blood T cell repertoires in COVID-19. Turning to the study itself: Sources were T cells, B-cell-depleted T cells, or PBMCs; the material itself was cDNA or gDNA.

This clone has just one count. Authors' data handling: Amplified reference gene primers provided the basis for estimating nucleated cell counts. The data were produced by immunoSEQ multiplex PCR, yet TCRdb's version contains in-frame clones alone and is incomplete. V and J calls and clone size follow that table, whereas D and trimming were derived from the DNA. Of 150,000 to 180,000 clones listed, about 79% were seen once; the top ten hold less than 30%. This CDR3 region has 15 residues. Looked up from germline, CDR1 is LNHDA and CDR2 is SQIVND (reference sequence). Trimming took off 3 bases at V and 0 bases at J, with 6 bases between the two ends.

Sample: peripheral blood. V is TRBV19 and J is TRBJ1-6; D uncertain. The sequence was collected from a woman aged 60-70 years with acute or convalescent COVID-19. The CDR3 region has the DNA TGTGCCAGTAGTATCGGGGTCTCCTATAATTCACCCCTCCACTTT. As protein: CASSIGVSYNSPLHF.